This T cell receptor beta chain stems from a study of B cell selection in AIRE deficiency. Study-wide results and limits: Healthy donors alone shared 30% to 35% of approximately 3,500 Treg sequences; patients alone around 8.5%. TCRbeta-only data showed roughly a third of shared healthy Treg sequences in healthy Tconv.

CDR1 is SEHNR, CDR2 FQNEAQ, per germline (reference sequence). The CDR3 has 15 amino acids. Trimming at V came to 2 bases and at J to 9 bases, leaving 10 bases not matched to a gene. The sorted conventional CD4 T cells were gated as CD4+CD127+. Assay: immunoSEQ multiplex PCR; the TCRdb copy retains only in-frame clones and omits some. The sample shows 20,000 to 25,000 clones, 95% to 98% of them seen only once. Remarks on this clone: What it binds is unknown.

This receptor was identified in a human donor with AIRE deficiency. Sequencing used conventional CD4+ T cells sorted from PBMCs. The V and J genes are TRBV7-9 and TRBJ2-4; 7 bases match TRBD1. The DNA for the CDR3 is TGTGCCAGCAGCTTATTGGGGACAGCCCACGGCATTCAGTACTTC. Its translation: CASSLLGTAHGIQYF.